This T cell receptor (beta chain) was sequenced for a study of blood T cells in healthy people across ages (dated by TCRdb to about 2015). Notes on the research overall: In model experiments, template switching captured about one uniquely barcoded TCR beta cDNA molecule for every two T cells. Using deep sequencing normalized with unique cDNA molecular identifiers, the study measured how TCR beta repertoire diversity changes with age. The donors were divided into four age groups: young (average approximately 17 years), middle-aged (roughly 42), aged (under 70) and long-lived (82). The study analyzed two additional independent replicas of 1 million unique cDNA reads from the same blood draw for two donors, one aged 18 to 29 and one aged 80 or older. To avoid experimental bias, donors of different ages were spread randomly across the sequencing lanes. Summary of the overall study and its limitations: Compared with the aged group, more naive CD4+ T cells, fewer expanded clones and increased TCR diversity were shown by the long-lived group, suggesting age selection. Conclusive comparison of naive and antigen-experienced compartments was prevented by the profiling of bulk unsorted PBMCs. Estimates of total diversity from one million sequenced T cells were regarded as lower bounds and underestimates. Observed TCR beta diversity per million T cells fell roughly linearly with age, and a significant reduction was already apparent by age roughly 40. There was a strong correlation between observed TCR beta diversity and the percentage of naive T cells measured by flow cytometry. Donor CMV infection status was unknown, potentially confounding age-related changes in expanded clonotypes.

Libraries were built with 5' RACE. For sequencing, an Illumina HiSeq 2500 was employed. A second roughly 7 to 11 cycle PCR used a sample-barcoded 5' primer and a J-beta primer mix. A unique molecular identifier was introduced onto each TCR beta cDNA molecule by a template-switch 5' adaptor carrying 12 random nucleotides. Each sample yielded at least 2.5 million CDR3-containing paired-end reads. First-strand cDNA synthesis was performed from all RNA using the Mint cDNA synthesis kit, with priming by a TRBC-specific oligonucleotide. All cDNA was treated with uracil-DNA glycosylase and then went through a first 18-cycle PCR with the universal primers M1SS and BC2_uni_R. In the source study's methods: Normalization of each sample was performed by random selection of 1 million high-quality reads, each carrying a distinct molecular identifier. Reads sharing molecular identifiers were discarded rather than binned into consensus sequences. CDR3 identification, clonotype clustering and error correction used MiTCR with a Q25 quality threshold and the strictest error-elimination algorithm. A nonparametric unseen species model using Euler transformation provided a lower-bound estimate of total TCR beta diversity. The public reads were run again by TCRdb, first through fastp at Q25 and then through MiXCR, and only productive beta chains were kept. Duplicate CDR3 protein sequences are folded into a single record with the most common DNA and genes. V and J calls and clone size were set by TCRdb, not the authors. Across this sample there are about 640,000 distinct CDR3 sequences, with under 65% seen only once. The ten largest clones take up over 30% of the sample.

Of note for this clonotype: Its antigen has not been determined. No qualities accompany the bases; no much larger clone lies one base away.

From the cysteine up to the phenylalanine, the CDR3 has a length of 16 residues. The kept DNA is CDR3 alone, 48 bases in frame from the first base. Relative to germline, V is 2 bases shorter and J is 2 bases shorter, with 14 bases between their ends. For CDR1 and CDR2, the germline V gene lists SGHAT and FQNNGV. Donors were 40 or so systemically healthy Caucasian individuals from Russia aged 6 to 90 years. Each donor gave roughly 11 milliliters of peripheral blood, drawn into EDTA-treated Vacutainer tubes. Ficoll-Paque density-gradient centrifugation was used to isolate PBMCs, with at least 6 million obtained per sample. Total RNA was extracted from PBMCs with Trizol reagent, with at least 6 micrograms obtained per sample. Naive CD45RAhigh/CD27high T cell percentages were measured by flow cytometry on a PBMC aliquot from every donor.

The V and J genes are TRBV11-2 and TRBJ2-3, with the D gene tentatively TRBD1 or TRBD2, based on 6 matching bases in each. The sequencing sample was made of blood. The clonotype originates from a man in his sixties in good health. The bases are TGTGCCAGCAGCTTAATAAGGGGGACTGCCACAGATACGCAGTATTTT. It is translated as CASSLIRGTATDTQYF.